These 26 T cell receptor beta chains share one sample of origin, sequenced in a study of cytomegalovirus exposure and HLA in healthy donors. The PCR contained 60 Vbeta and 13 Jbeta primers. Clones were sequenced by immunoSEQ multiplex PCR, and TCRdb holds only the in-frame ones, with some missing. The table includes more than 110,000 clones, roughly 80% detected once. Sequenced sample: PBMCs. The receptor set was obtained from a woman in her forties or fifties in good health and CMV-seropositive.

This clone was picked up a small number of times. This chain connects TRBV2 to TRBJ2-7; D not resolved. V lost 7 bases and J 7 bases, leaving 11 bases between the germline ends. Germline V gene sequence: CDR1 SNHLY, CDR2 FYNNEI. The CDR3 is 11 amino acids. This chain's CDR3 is CASMVDLEQYF. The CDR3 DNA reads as TGTGCCAGCATGGTTGATCTAGAGCAGTACTTC.

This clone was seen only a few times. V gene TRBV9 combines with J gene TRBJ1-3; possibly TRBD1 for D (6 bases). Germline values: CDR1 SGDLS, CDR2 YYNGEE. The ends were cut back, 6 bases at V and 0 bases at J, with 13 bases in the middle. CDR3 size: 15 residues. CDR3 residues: CASTSQGGSGNTIYF. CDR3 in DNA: TGTGCCAGCACCAGCCAAGGGGGCTCTGGAAACACCATATATTTT.

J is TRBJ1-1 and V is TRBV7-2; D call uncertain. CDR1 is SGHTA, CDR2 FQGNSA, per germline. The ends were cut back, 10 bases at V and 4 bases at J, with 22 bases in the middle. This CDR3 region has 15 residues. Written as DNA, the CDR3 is TGTGCCACAAAAAGGGAACCGTCGGGAGGCACTGAAGCTTTCTTT. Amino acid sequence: CATKREPSGGTEAFF. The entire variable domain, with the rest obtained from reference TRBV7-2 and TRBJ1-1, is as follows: GAGVSQSPSNKVTEKGKDVELRCDPISGHTALYWYRQSLGQGLEFLIYFQGNSAPDKSGLPSDRFSAERTGGSVSTLTIQRTQQEDSAVYLCATKREPSGGTEAFFGQGTRLTVV.

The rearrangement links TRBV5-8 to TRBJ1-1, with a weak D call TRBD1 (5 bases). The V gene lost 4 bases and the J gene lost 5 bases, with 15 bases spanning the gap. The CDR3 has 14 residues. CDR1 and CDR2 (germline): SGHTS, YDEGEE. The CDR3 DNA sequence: TGTGCCAGCAGCAAGACCTGGGGGGGGACTGAAGCTTTCTTT. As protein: CASSKTWGGTEAFF. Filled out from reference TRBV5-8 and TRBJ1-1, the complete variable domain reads EAGVTQSPTHLIKTRGQQATLRCSPISGHTSVYWYQQALGLGLQFLLWYDEGEERNRGNFPPRFSGRQFPNYSSELNVNALELEDSALYLCASSKTWGGTEAFFGQGTRLTVV.

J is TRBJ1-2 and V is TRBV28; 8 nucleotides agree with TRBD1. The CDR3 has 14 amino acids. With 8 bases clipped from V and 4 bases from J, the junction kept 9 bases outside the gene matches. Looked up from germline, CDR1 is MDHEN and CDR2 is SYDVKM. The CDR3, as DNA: TGTGCCAGCTTACTCGGGACAGGCCTCTATGGCTACACCTTC. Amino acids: CASLLGTGLYGYTF.

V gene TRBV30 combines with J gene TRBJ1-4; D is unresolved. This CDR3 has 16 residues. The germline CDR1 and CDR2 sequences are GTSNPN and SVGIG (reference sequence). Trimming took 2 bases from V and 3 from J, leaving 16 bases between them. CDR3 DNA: TGTGCCTGGAGTTTACCGGCGGGGAATGCTAATGAAAAACTGTTTTTT. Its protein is CAWSLPAGNANEKLFF.

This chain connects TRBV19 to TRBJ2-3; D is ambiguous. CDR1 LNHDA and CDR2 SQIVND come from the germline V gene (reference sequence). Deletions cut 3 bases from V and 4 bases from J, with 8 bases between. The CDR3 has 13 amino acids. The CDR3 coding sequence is TGTGCCAGTAGTATCATGGCCCCAGATACGCAGTATTTT. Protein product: CASSIMAPDTQYF.

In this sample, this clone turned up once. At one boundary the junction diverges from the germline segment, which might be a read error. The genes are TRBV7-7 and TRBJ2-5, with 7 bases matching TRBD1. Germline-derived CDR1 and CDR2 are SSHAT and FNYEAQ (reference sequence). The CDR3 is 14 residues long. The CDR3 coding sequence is TGTGCTAGCAGCTTGAGGACAGGCCAAGAGACCCAGTACTTC. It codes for CASSLRTGQETQYF.

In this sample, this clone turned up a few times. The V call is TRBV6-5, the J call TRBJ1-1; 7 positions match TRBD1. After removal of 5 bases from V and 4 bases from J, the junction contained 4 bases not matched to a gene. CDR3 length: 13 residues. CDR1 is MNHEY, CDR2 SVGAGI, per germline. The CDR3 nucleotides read TGTGCCAGCAGTACCCGGACAGGCACTGAAGCTTTCTTT. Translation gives CASSTRTGTEAFF.

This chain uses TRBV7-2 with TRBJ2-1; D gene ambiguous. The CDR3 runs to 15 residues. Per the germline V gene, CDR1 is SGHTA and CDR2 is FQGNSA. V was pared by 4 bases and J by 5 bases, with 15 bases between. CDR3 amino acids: CASSSSIPGDNEQFF. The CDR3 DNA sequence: TGTGCCAGCAGCTCCTCAATCCCGGGTGACAATGAGCAGTTCTTC.

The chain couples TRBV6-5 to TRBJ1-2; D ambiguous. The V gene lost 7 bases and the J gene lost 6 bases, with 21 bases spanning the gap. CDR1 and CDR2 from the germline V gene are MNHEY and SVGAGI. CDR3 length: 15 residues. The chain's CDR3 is CASTPAGLRGDGYTF. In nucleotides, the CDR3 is TGTGCCAGCACCCCCGCCGGTCTTCGCGGGGATGGCTACACCTTC.

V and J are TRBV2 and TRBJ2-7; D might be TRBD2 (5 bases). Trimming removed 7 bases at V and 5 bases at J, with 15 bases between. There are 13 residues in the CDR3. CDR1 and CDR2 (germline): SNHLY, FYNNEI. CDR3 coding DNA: TGTGCCAGCAAGGACTCGGCCACGCACGAGCAGTACTTC. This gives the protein CASKDSATHEQYF.

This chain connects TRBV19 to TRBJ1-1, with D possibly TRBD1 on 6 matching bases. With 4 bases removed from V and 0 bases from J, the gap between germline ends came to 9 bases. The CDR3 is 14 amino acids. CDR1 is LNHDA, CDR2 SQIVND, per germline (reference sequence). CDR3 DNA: TGTGCCAGTAGTACGGGACACCTGAACACTGAAGCTTTCTTT. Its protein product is CASSTGHLNTEAFF.

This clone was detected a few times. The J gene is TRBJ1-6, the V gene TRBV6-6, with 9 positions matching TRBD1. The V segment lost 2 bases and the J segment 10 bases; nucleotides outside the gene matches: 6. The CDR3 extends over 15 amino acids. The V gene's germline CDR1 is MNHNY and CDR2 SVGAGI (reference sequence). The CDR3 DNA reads TGTGCCAGCAGTTACGGGACAGGGCTGGGGTCACCCCTCCACTTT. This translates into CASSYGTGLGSPLHF.

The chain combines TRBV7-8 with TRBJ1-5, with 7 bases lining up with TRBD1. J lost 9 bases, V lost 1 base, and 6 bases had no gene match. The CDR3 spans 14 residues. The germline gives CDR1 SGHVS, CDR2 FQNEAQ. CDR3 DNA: TGTGCCAGCAGCTTAGAAGGGGGCCCTCGGCCCCAGCATTTT. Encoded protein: CASSLEGGPRPQHF.

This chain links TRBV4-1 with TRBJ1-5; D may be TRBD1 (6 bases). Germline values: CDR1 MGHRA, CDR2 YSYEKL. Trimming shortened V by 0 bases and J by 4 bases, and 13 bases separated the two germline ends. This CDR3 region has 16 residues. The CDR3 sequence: CASSQDWRGGNQPQHF. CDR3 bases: TGCGCCAGCAGCCAAGATTGGAGGGGGGGGAATCAGCCCCAGCATTTT.

The CDR3 DNA follows: TGTGCCACCGAACTCCGGAGGGGCTACACCTTC. This encodes CATELRRGYTF. The V call is TRBV28, the J call TRBJ1-2; D is ambiguous. Per the germline V gene, CDR1 is MDHEN and CDR2 is SYDVKM. Trimming shortened V by 10 bases and J by 8 bases, and 14 bases separated the two germline ends. The CDR3 spans 11 residues.

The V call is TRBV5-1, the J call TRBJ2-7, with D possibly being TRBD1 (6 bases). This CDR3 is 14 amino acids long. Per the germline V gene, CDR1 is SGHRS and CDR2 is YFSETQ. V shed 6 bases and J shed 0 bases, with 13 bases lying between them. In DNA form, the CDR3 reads TGCGCCAGCACCGTTACAGGGAACTCCTACGAGCAGTACTTC. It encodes CASTVTGNSYEQYF.

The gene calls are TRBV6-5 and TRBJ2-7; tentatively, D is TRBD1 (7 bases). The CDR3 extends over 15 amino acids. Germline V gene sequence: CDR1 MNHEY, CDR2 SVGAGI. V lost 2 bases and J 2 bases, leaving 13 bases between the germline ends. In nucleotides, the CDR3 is TGTGCCAGCAGTTACATCGGCAGGGGGGCCTACGAGCAGTACTTC. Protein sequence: CASSYIGRGAYEQYF.

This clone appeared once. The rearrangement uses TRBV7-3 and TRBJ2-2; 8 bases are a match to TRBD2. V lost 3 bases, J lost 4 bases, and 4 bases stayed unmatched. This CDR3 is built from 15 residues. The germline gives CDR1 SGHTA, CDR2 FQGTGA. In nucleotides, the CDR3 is TGTGCCAGCAGCTTGGTTACTAGCGGCACCGGGGAGCTGTTTTTT. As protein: CASSLVTSGTGELFF.

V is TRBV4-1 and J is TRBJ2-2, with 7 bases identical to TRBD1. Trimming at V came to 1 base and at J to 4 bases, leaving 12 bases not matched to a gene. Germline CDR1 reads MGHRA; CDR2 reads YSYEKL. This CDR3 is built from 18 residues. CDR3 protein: CASSQGSAGTASTGELFF. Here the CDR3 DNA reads TGCGCCAGCAGCCAAGGTTCCGCCGGGACAGCTTCCACCGGGGAGCTGTTTTTT.

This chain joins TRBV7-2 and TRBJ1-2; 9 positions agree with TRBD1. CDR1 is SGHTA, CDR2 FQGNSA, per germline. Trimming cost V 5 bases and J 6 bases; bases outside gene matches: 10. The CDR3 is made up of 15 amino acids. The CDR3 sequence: CASSQNSRQGDGYTF. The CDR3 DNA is TGTGCCAGCAGCCAAAACAGCAGACAGGGGGATGGCTACACCTTC.

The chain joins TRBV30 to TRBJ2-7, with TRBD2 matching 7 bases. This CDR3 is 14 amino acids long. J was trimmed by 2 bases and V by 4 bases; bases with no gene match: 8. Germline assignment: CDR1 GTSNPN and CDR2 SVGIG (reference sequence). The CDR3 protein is CAWIRERGPYEQYF. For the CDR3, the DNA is TGTGCCTGGATAAGGGAGCGGGGCCCCTACGAGCAGTACTTC.

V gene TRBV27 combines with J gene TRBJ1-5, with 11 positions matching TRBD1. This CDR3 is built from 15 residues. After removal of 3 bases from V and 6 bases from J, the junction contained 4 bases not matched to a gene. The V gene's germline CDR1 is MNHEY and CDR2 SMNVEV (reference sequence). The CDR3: CASSLGTGGGQPQHF. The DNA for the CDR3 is TGTGCCAGCAGTTTGGGGACAGGGGGGGGTCAGCCCCAGCATTTT.

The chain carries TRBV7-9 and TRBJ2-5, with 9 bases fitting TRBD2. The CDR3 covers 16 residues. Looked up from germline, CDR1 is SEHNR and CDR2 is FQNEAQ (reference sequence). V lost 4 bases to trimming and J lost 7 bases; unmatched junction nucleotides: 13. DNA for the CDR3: TGTGCCAGCAGCTCGTTTAGCGGGGGCGCCGATGGGACCCAGTACTTC. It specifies CASSSFSGGADGTQYF.

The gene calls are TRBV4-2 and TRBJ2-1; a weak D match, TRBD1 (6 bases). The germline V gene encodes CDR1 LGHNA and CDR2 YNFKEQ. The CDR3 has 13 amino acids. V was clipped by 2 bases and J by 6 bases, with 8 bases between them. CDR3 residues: CASSQSGVNEQFF. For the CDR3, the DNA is TGTGCCAGCAGCCAATCAGGGGTCAATGAGCAGTTCTTC.